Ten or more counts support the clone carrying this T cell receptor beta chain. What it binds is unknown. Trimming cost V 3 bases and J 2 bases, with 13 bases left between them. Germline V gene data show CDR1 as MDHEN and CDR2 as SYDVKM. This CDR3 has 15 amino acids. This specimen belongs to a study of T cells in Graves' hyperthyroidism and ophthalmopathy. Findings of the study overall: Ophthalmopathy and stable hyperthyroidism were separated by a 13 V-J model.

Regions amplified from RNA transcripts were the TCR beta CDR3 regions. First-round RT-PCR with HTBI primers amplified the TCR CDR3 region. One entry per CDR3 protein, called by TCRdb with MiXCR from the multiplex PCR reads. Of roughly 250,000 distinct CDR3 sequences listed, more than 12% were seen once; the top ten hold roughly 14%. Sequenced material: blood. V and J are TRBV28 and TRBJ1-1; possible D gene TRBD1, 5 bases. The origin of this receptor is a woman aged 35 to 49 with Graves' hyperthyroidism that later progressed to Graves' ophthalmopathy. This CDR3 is CASSLVQGTNTEAFF. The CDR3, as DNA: TGTGCCAGCAGTTTGGTACAAGGGACCAACACTGAAGCTTTCTTT.